This T cell receptor beta chain originates from a study of blood T cell repertoires in COVID-19. Generated by immunoSEQ multiplex PCR, the TCRdb table keeps only in-frame clones and is missing some. The sample records 200,000 to 300,000 clones, 80% to 85% being singletons. The V gene's germline CDR1 is MGHRA and CDR2 YSYEKL. Germline trimming cut 1 base from V and 0 bases from J; bases unmatched to any gene: 10. The CDR3 is 18 amino acids. This sequence was found in a woman aged 55-75 years with active or convalescent COVID-19. The sequenced sample consisted of peripheral blood. This rearrangement joins TRBV4-1 to TRBJ2-3; the match to TRBD2 covers 7 bases. The CDR3 sequence: CASSQVVGTGGSTDTQYF. The CDR3 DNA reads TGCGCCAGCAGCCAAGTGGTGGGGACGGGGGGAAGCACAGATACGCAGTATTTT.